This is a list of T cell receptor beta chains from one sample in a study of blood T cell repertoires in COVID-19. Data came from immunoSEQ multiplex PCR; TCRdb stores just in-frame clones and leaves some out. The table includes 160,000 or so clones, around 82% detected once. Source material: PBMCs or T cells enriched from blood (not recorded which). Every receptor here comes from a man aged 60 to 69 who had recovered from COVID-19. Each CDR3 is given with its conserved first and last residue. The D gene is left open where the match is weak. Only part of the rows carry a size: once, few, many, or a class if the clone is expanded.

clone_size: -
j_call: TRBJ1-2
d_call: TRBD1
v_call: TRBV12-3/TRBV12-4
cdr3_aa: CASSWSGTDGYTF
cdr3_nt: TGTGCCAGCAGTTGGTCCGGGACAGATGGCTACACCTTC

clone_size: many
j_call: TRBJ2-7
d_call: -
v_call: TRBV9
cdr3_aa: CASSVHSSYEQYF
cdr3_nt: TGTGCCAGCAGCGTACACAGCTCCTACGAGCAGTACTTC

clone_size: few
j_call: TRBJ1-4
d_call: -
v_call: TRBV6-5
cdr3_aa: CASSFDYRESNEKLFF
cdr3_nt: TGTGCCAGCAGTTTCGATTACAGGGAATCTAATGAAAAACTGTTTTTT

clone_size: -
j_call: TRBJ1-2
d_call: -
v_call: TRBV7-3
cdr3_aa: CASSLTGRYGYTF
cdr3_nt: TGTGCCAGCAGCTTAACCGGTCGCTATGGCTACACCTTC

clone_size: -
j_call: TRBJ2-2
d_call: TRBD1
v_call: TRBV5-1
cdr3_aa: CASSLPLDRANTGELFF
cdr3_nt: TGCGCCAGCAGCTTGCCCTTAGACAGGGCGAACACCGGGGAGCTGTTTTTT

clone_size: -
j_call: TRBJ1-2
d_call: -
v_call: TRBV6-5
cdr3_aa: CASSKQENYGYTF
cdr3_nt: TGTGCCAGCAGCAAACAGGAAAACTATGGCTACACCTTC

clone_size: -
j_call: TRBJ1-2
d_call: -
v_call: TRBV24-1
cdr3_aa: CATSDGGVYGYTF
cdr3_nt: TGTGCCACCAGTGATGGCGGCGTCTATGGCTACACCTTC

clone_size: -
j_call: TRBJ2-1
d_call: TRBD2
v_call: TRBV5-1
cdr3_aa: CASSLTGGTYNEQFF
cdr3_nt: TGCGCCAGCAGCTTGACGGGAGGCACCTACAATGAGCAGTTCTTC

clone_size: -
j_call: TRBJ2-3
d_call: -
v_call: TRBV7-2
cdr3_aa: CASSLNFGTDTQYF
cdr3_nt: TGTGCCAGCAGCTTAAATTTCGGCACAGATACGCAGTATTTT

clone_size: -
j_call: TRBJ1-5
d_call: -
v_call: TRBV2
cdr3_aa: CASSREARQPQHF
cdr3_nt: TGTGCCAGCAGTAGGGAGGCTCGGCAGCCCCAGCATTTT

clone_size: few
j_call: TRBJ1-3
d_call: TRBD1
v_call: TRBV10-3
cdr3_aa: CAISGTGPSSGNTIYF
cdr3_nt: TGTGCCATCAGCGGGACAGGGCCCTCCTCTGGAAACACCATATATTTT

clone_size: once
j_call: TRBJ1-6
d_call: -
v_call: TRBV3-1/TRBV3-2
cdr3_aa: CASSLIDSPLHF
cdr3_nt: TGTGCCAGCAGCCTAATCGATTCACCCCTCCACTTT

clone_size: once
j_call: TRBJ2-2
d_call: -
v_call: TRBV10-2
cdr3_aa: CASSDWDLGSTGELFF
cdr3_nt: TGCGCCAGCAGTGATTGGGATCTGGGGAGCACCGGGGAGCTGTTTTTT

clone_size: few
j_call: TRBJ2-5
d_call: -
v_call: TRBV28
cdr3_aa: CASSRTAGQETQYF
cdr3_nt: TGTGCCAGCAGCCGGACAGCCGGACAAGAGACCCAGTACTTC

clone_size: -
j_call: TRBJ2-5
d_call: TRBD2
v_call: TRBV4-2
cdr3_aa: CASSQRGAGAHQETQYF
cdr3_nt: TGTGCCAGCAGCCAAAGGGGAGCGGGGGCCCACCAAGAGACCCAGTACTTC

clone_size: -
j_call: TRBJ1-1
d_call: TRBD1
v_call: TRBV11-2
cdr3_aa: CASSSYMTGANTEAFF
cdr3_nt: TGTGCCAGCAGCTCATACATGACAGGGGCGAACACTGAAGCTTTCTTT

clone_size: -
j_call: TRBJ1-2
d_call: TRBD1
v_call: TRBV7-9
cdr3_aa: CASRKDRGYGYTF
cdr3_nt: TGTGCCAGCAGAAAGGACAGGGGCTATGGCTACACCTTC

clone_size: -
j_call: TRBJ2-3
d_call: TRBD2
v_call: TRBV19
cdr3_aa: CASSISGEIADTQYF
cdr3_nt: TGTGCCAGTAGTATTAGCGGGGAGATCGCAGATACGCAGTATTTT

clone_size: -
j_call: TRBJ2-7
d_call: TRBD1
v_call: TRBV7-2
cdr3_aa: CASSLVGDRSTYF
cdr3_nt: TGTGCCAGCAGCTTAGTAGGGGACAGGTCTACGTACTTC

clone_size: -
j_call: TRBJ2-7
d_call: -
v_call: TRBV20-1
cdr3_aa: CSGTSGDEQYF
cdr3_nt: TGCAGTGGCACGTCCGGGGATGAGCAGTACTTC

clone_size: -
j_call: TRBJ1-5
d_call: -
v_call: TRBV19
cdr3_aa: CASSGSNQPQHF
cdr3_nt: TGTGCCAGTAGTGGCAGCAATCAGCCCCAGCATTTT

clone_size: -
j_call: TRBJ1-2
d_call: -
v_call: TRBV4-1
cdr3_aa: CASSRTVANYGYTF
cdr3_nt: TGCGCCAGCAGCAGGACTGTAGCTAACTATGGCTACACCTTC

clone_size: -
j_call: TRBJ2-1
d_call: TRBD2
v_call: TRBV6-5
cdr3_aa: CASRPTSGRINEQFF
cdr3_nt: TGTGCCAGCAGGCCGACTAGCGGGAGGATCAATGAGCAGTTCTTC

clone_size: -
j_call: TRBJ2-7
d_call: TRBD1
v_call: TRBV5-1
cdr3_aa: CASSSSTGGNPCDEQYF
cdr3_nt: TGCGCCAGCAGCTCTTCGACAGGGGGCAACCCCTGTGACGAGCAGTACTTC

clone_size: -
j_call: TRBJ2-2
d_call: TRBD2
v_call: TRBV28
cdr3_aa: CASSGEAGGPNTGELFF
cdr3_nt: TGTGCCAGCAGTGGTGAGGCGGGGGGCCCTAACACCGGGGAGCTGTTTTTT

clone_size: -
j_call: TRBJ2-1
d_call: -
v_call: TRBV16
cdr3_aa: CASSLGQNNEQFF
cdr3_nt: TGTGCCAGCAGCCTTGGACAGAACAATGAGCAGTTCTTC

clone_size: -
j_call: TRBJ1-1
d_call: TRBD1
v_call: TRBV7-2
cdr3_aa: CASRNHQGAEAFF
cdr3_nt: TGTGCCAGCAGGAACCATCAGGGGGCTGAAGCTTTCTTT

clone_size: few
j_call: TRBJ2-2
d_call: -
v_call: TRBV27
cdr3_aa: CASSWFKQGGGELFF
cdr3_nt: TGTGCCAGCAGTTGGTTCAAACAGGGCGGCGGGGAGCTGTTTTTT

clone_size: -
j_call: TRBJ1-2
d_call: TRBD1
v_call: TRBV30
cdr3_aa: CAWSRQGATGYTF
cdr3_nt: TGTGCCTGGAGCAGGCAGGGGGCGACTGGCTACACCTTC

clone_size: -
j_call: TRBJ2-5
d_call: TRBD2
v_call: TRBV4-1
cdr3_aa: CASSQEDFLGGRETQYF
cdr3_nt: TGCGCCAGCAGCCAAGAGGACTTTCTGGGGGGGAGGGAGACCCAGTACTTC

clone_size: -
j_call: TRBJ2-1
d_call: TRBD2
v_call: TRBV6-5
cdr3_aa: CASNLAGMTPNEQFF
cdr3_nt: TGTGCCAGCAATTTAGCGGGGATGACTCCCAATGAGCAGTTCTTC

clone_size: once
j_call: TRBJ2-3
d_call: TRBD2
v_call: TRBV9
cdr3_aa: CASSALSGGPGDTQYF
cdr3_nt: TGTGCCAGCAGCGCCCTAAGCGGGGGCCCGGGAGATACGCAGTATTTT

clone_size: few
j_call: TRBJ2-2
d_call: TRBD2
v_call: TRBV9
cdr3_aa: CASSVALAGDGTGELFF
cdr3_nt: TGTGCCAGCAGCGTAGCCCTAGCGGGAGATGGGACCGGGGAGCTGTTTTTT

clone_size: -
j_call: TRBJ2-3
d_call: TRBD1
v_call: TRBV9
cdr3_aa: CASSVEGRGSDTQYF
cdr3_nt: TGTGCCAGCAGCGTAGAAGGCAGGGGGTCAGATACGCAGTATTTT

clone_size: -
j_call: TRBJ1-4
d_call: -
v_call: TRBV6-5
cdr3_aa: CASSYLFPEKLFF
cdr3_nt: TGTGCCAGCAGTTACCTCTTCCCTGAAAAACTGTTTTTT

clone_size: once
j_call: TRBJ1-5
d_call: -
v_call: TRBV2
cdr3_aa: CASSSDSNSNQPQHF
cdr3_nt: TGTGCCAGCAGTTCGGACAGCAATAGCAATCAGCCCCAGCATTTT

clone_size: -
j_call: TRBJ2-7
d_call: -
v_call: TRBV5-1
cdr3_aa: CASSLRLAQDLLYEQYF
cdr3_nt: TGCGCCAGCAGCCTGAGGTTGGCGCAAGACCTACTATACGAGCAGTACTTC

clone_size: -
j_call: TRBJ1-6
d_call: TRBD1
v_call: TRBV6-5
cdr3_aa: CASSYTGQGAFSPLHF
cdr3_nt: TGTGCCAGCAGTTACACCGGACAGGGGGCTTTTTCACCCCTCCACTTT

clone_size: -
j_call: TRBJ1-2
d_call: TRBD1
v_call: TRBV5-8
cdr3_aa: CASKPRQGYGYTF
cdr3_nt: TGTGCCAGCAAACCCAGACAGGGGTATGGCTACACCTTC

clone_size: few
j_call: TRBJ2-5
d_call: -
v_call: TRBV29-1
cdr3_aa: CSVEHLGEETQYF
cdr3_nt: TGCAGCGTTGAACACTTAGGGGAAGAGACCCAGTACTTC

clone_size: -
j_call: TRBJ2-7
d_call: -
v_call: TRBV9
cdr3_aa: CASSSRVGGSSYEQYF
cdr3_nt: TGTGCCAGCAGCTCTAGGGTAGGAGGGAGCTCCTACGAGCAGTACTTC

clone_size: -
j_call: TRBJ1-2
d_call: -
v_call: TRBV6-1
cdr3_aa: CASSESLYYGYTF
cdr3_nt: TGTGCCAGCAGTGAATCTCTGTACTATGGCTACACCTTC

clone_size: few
j_call: TRBJ2-3
d_call: -
v_call: TRBV6-5
cdr3_aa: CPGPVLTDTQYF
cdr3_nt: TGTCCAGGGCCGGTTCTCACAGATACGCAGTATTTT

clone_size: -
j_call: TRBJ1-1
d_call: TRBD1
v_call: TRBV5-5
cdr3_aa: CASSLWTGFYLGTEAFF
cdr3_nt: TGTGCCAGCAGCTTATGGACAGGTTTTTATCTGGGCACTGAAGCTTTCTTT

clone_size: few
j_call: TRBJ2-7
d_call: -
v_call: TRBV5-7
cdr3_aa: CASNSPRDWNYEQYF
cdr3_nt: TGTGCCAGCAACTCGCCCCGGGACTGGAATTACGAGCAGTACTTC

clone_size: -
j_call: TRBJ2-3
d_call: -
v_call: TRBV9
cdr3_aa: CASSVIATRTDTQYF
cdr3_nt: TGTGCCAGCAGCGTTATAGCGACCCGCACAGATACGCAGTATTTT

clone_size: once
j_call: TRBJ1-4
d_call: TRBD1
v_call: TRBV20-1
cdr3_aa: CSASSPGQGEKLFF
cdr3_nt: TGCAGTGCTAGTTCTCCGGGACAGGGTGAAAAACTGTTTTTT

clone_size: -
j_call: TRBJ2-3
d_call: TRBD1
v_call: TRBV10-3
cdr3_aa: CAIRTGELTDTQYF
cdr3_nt: TGTGCCATCAGGACAGGGGAGCTCACAGATACGCAGTATTTT

clone_size: -
j_call: TRBJ2-3
d_call: TRBD2
v_call: TRBV3-1/TRBV3-2
cdr3_aa: CASSQDRVAGDEDTQYF
cdr3_nt: TGTGCCAGCAGCCAAGATAGAGTAGCGGGGGATGAAGATACGCAGTATTTT

clone_size: -
j_call: TRBJ1-2
d_call: -
v_call: TRBV28
cdr3_aa: CASSFSGNYGYTF
cdr3_nt: TGTGCCAGCAGTTTTAGCGGAAACTATGGCTACACCTTC

clone_size: -
j_call: TRBJ1-2
d_call: TRBD1
v_call: TRBV29-1
cdr3_aa: CSFKTGFSYGYTF
cdr3_nt: TGCAGCTTTAAGACAGGGTTTTCCTATGGCTACACCTTC

clone_size: -
j_call: TRBJ2-7
d_call: TRBD1
v_call: TRBV6-5
cdr3_aa: CATNRGGYEQYF
cdr3_nt: TGTGCCACGAACAGGGGCGGCTACGAGCAGTACTTC

clone_size: -
j_call: TRBJ2-1
d_call: -
v_call: TRBV24-1
cdr3_aa: CATSAYNEQFF
cdr3_nt: TGTGCCACCAGTGCTTACAATGAGCAGTTCTTC

clone_size: -
j_call: TRBJ1-2
d_call: -
v_call: TRBV23-1
cdr3_aa: CASSHPGNYGYTF
cdr3_nt: TGCGCCAGCAGTCACCCAGGCAACTATGGCTACACCTTC